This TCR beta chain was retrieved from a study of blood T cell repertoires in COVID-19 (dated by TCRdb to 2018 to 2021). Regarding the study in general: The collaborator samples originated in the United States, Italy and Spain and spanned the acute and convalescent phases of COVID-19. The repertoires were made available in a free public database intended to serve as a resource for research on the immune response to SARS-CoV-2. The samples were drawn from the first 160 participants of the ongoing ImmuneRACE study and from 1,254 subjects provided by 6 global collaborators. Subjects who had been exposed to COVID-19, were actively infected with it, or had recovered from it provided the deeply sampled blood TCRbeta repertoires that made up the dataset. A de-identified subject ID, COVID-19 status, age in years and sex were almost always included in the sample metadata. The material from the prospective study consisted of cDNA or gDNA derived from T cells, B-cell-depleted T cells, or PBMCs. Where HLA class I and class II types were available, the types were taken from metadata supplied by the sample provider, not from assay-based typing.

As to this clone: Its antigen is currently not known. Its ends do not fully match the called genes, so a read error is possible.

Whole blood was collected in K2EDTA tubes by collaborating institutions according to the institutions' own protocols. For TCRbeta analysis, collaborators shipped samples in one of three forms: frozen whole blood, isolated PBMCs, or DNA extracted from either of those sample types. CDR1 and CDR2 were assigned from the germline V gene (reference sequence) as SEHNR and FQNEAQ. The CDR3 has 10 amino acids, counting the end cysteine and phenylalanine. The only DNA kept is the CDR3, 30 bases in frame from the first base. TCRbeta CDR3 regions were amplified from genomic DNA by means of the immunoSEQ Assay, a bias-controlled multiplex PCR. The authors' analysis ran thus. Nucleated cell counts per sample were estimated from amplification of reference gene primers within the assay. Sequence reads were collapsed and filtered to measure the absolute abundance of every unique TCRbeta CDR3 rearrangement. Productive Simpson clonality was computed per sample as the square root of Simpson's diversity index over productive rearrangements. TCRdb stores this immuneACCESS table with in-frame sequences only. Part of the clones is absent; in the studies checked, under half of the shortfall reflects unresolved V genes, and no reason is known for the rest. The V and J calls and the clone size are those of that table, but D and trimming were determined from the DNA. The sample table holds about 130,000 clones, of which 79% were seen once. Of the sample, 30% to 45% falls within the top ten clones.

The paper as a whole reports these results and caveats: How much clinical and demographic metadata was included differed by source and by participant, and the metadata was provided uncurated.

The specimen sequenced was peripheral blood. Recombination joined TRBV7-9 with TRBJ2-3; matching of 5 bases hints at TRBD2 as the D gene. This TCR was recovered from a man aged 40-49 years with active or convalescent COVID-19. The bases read TGTGCCAGCAGCTCCCGCCGGGAACTTTTT. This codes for CASSSRRELF.